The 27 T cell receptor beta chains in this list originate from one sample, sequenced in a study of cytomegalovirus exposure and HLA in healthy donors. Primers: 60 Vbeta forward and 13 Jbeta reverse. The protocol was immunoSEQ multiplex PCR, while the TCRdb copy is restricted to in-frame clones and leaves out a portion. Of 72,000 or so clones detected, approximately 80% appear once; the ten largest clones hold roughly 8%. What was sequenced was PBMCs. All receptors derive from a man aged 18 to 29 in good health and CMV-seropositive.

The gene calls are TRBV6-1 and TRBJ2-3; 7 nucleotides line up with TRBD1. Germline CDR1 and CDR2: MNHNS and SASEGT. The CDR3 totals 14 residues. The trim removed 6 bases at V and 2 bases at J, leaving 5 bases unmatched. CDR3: CASRDRPYTDTQYF. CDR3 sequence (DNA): TGTGCCAGCAGGGACAGGCCCTACACAGATACGCAGTATTTT.

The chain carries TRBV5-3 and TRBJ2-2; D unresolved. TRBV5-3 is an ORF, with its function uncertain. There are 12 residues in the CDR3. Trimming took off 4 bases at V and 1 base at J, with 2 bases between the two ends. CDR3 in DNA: TGTGCCAGAAGCCTGAACACCGGGGAGCTGTTTTTT. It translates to CARSLNTGELFF.

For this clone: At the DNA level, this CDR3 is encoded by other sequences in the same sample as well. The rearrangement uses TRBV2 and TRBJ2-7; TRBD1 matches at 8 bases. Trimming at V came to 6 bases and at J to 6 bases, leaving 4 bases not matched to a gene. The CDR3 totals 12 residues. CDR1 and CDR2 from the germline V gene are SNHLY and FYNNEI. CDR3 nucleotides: TGTGCCAGCAGCGGACAGGGTGTCGAGCAGTACTTC. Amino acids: CASSGQGVEQYF.

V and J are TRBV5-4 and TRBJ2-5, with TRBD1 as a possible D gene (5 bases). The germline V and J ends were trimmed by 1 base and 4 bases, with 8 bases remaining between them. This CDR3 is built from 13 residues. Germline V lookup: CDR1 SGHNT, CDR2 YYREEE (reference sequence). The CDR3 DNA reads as TGTGCCAGCAGCTTGTCAGGGTCAGAGACCCAGTACTTC. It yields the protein CASSLSGSETQYF.

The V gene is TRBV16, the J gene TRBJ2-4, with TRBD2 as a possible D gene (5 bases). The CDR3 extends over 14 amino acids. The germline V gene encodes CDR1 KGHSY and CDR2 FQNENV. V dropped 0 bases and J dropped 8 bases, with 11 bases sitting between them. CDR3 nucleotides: TGTGCCAGCAGCCAATCAGCTCCCGGGGACATTCAGTACTTC. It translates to CASSQSAPGDIQYF.

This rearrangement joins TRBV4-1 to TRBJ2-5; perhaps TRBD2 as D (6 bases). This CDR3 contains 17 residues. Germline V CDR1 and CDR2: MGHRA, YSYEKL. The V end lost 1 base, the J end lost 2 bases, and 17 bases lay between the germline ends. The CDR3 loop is CASSQGPARELQETQYF. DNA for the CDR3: TGCGCCAGCAGCCAAGGGCCCGCTCGGGAGCTTCAAGAGACCCAGTACTTC.

CDR3 residues: CAWSNFGYEQYF. DNA for the CDR3: TGTGCCTGGAGTAACTTTGGCTACGAGCAGTACTTC. The rearrangement joins TRBV30 to TRBJ2-7; D gene unclear. The length of the CDR3 is 12 residues. V was cut by 2 bases and J by 3 bases, with 8 bases left in between. Germline CDR1 reads GTSNPN; CDR2 reads SVGIG (reference sequence). Supplemented by reference TRBV30 and TRBJ2-7, the full variable domain reads SQTIHQWPATLVQPVGSPLSLECTVEGTSNPNLYWYRQAAGRGLQLLFYSVGIGQISSEVPQNLSASRPQDRQFILSSKKLLLSDSGFYLCAWSNFGYEQYFGPGTRLTVT.

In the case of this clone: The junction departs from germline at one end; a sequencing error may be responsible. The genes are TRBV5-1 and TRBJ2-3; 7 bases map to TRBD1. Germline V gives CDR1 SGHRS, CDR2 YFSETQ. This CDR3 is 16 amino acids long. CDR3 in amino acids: CASGFGDREITDTQYF. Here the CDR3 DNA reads TGCGCCAGCGGCTTTGGGGACAGAGAGATCACAGATACGCAGTATTTT.

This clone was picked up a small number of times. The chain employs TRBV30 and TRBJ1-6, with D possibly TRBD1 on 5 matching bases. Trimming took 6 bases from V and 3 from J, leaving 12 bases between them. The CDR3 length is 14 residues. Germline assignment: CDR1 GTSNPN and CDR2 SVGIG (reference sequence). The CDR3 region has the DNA TGTGCCTGCCACCTCCAGGGCTATAATTCACCCCTCCACTTT. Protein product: CACHLQGYNSPLHF. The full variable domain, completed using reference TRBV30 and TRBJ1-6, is SQTIHQWPATLVQPVGSPLSLECTVEGTSNPNLYWYRQAAGRGLQLLFYSVGIGQISSEVPQNLSASRPQDRQFILSSKKLLLSDSGFYLCACHLQGYNSPLHFGNGTRLTVT.

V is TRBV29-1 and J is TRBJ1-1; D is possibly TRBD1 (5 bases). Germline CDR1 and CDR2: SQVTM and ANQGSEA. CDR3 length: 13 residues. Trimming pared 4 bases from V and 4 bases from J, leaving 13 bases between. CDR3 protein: CSVAGRVGTEAFF. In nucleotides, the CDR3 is TGCAGCGTTGCGGGCAGGGTCGGCACTGAAGCTTTCTTT.

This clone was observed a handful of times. The CDR3 DNA sequence: TGTGCCAGCAGCGCTTCGTCGGGGGAGCAGTACTTC. Its translation: CASSASSGEQYF. V and J are TRBV13 and TRBJ2-7, with D maybe TRBD2 (5 bases). The CDR3 totals 12 residues. CDR1 is PRHDT and CDR2 is FYEKMQ in the germline V gene (reference sequence). V was cut by 5 bases and J by 7 bases, with 12 bases left in between.

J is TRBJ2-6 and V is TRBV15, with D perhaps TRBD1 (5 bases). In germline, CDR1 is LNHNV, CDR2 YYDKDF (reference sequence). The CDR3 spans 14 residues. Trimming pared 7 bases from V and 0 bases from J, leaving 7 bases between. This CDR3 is CATTGNSGANVLTF. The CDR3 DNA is TGTGCCACCACAGGGAACTCTGGGGCCAACGTCCTGACTTTC. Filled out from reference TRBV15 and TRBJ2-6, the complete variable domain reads DAMVIQNPRYQVTQFGKPVTLSCSQTLNHNVMYWYQQKSSQAPKLLFHYYDKDFNNEADTPDNFQSRRPNTSFCFLDIRSPGLGDTAMYLCATTGNSGANVLTFGAGSRLTVL.

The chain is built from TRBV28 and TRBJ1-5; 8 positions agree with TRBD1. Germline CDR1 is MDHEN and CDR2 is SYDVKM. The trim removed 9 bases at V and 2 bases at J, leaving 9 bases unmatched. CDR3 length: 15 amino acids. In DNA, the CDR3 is TGTGCCAGTACGGAACAGGGGGTTCGCAATCAGCCCCAGCATTTT. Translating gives CASTEQGVRNQPQHF.

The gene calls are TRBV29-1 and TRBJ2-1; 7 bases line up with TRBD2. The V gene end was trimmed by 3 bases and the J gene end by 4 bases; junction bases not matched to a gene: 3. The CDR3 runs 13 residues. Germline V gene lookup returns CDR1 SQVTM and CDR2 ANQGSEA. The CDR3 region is CSVDGTNYNEQFF. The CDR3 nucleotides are TGCAGCGTTGATGGGACTAATTACAATGAGCAGTTCTTC.

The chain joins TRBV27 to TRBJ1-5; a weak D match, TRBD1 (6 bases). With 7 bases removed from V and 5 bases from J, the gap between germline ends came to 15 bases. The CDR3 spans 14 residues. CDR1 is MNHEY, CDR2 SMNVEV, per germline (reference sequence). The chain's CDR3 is CASIIRWGHQPQHF. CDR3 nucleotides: TGTGCCAGCATCATACGCTGGGGGCATCAGCCCCAGCATTTT.

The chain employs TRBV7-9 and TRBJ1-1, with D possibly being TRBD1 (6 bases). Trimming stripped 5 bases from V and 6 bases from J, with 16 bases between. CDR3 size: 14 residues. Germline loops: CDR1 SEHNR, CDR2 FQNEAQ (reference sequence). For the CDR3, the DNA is TGTGCCAGCAGCATAACGGGGGGGGCGTCTGAAGCTTTCTTT. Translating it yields CASSITGGASEAFF.

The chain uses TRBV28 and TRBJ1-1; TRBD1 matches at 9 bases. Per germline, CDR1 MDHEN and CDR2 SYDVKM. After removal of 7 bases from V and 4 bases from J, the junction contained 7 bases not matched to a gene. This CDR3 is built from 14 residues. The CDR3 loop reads CASIPGQGLTEAFF. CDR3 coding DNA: TGTGCCAGCATTCCGGGACAGGGTCTCACTGAAGCTTTCTTT.

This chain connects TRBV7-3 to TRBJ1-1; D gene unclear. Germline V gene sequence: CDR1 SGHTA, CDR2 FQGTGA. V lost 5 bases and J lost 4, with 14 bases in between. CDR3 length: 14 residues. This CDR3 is CASSPEGPGTEAFF. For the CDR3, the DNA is TGTGCCAGCAGCCCTGAGGGTCCCGGCACTGAAGCTTTCTTT.

The CDR3 coding sequence is TGTGCCAGCGGGCTCAGGGGGGAGACCCAGTACTTC. Its protein is CASGLRGETQYF. The rearrangement joins TRBV5-6 to TRBJ2-5; 7 bases agree with TRBD1. The trim removed 7 bases at V and 5 bases at J, leaving 5 bases unmatched. The CDR3 has 12 residues. The V gene's germline CDR1 is SGHDT and CDR2 YYEEEE.

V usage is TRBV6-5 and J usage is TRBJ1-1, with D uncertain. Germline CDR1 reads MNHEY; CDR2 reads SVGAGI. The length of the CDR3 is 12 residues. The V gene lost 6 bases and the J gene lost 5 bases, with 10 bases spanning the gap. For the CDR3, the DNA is TGTGCCAGCAGATCCTGGGAGACTGAAGCTTTCTTT. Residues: CASRSWETEAFF.

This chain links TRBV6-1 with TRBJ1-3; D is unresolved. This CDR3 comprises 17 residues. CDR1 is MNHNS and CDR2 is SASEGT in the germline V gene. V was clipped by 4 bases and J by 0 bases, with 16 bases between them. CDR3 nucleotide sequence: TGTGCCAGCAGTGGGACTAGACCGTTTAGCTCTGGAAACACCATATATTTT. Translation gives CASSGTRPFSSGNTIYF.

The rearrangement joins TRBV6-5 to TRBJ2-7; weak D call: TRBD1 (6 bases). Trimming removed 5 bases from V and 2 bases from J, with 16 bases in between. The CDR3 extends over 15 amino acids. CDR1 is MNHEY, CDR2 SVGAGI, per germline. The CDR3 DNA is TGTGCCAGCAGTCTCGATCCAGGGGATCCCTACGAGCAGTACTTC. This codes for CASSLDPGDPYEQYF.

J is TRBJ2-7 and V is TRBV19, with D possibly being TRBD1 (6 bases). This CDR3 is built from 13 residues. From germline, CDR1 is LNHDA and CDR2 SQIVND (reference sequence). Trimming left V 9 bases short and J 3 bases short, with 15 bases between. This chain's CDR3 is CARSDRTSYEQYF. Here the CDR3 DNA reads TGTGCCAGGTCGGACAGAACAAGCTACGAGCAGTACTTC.

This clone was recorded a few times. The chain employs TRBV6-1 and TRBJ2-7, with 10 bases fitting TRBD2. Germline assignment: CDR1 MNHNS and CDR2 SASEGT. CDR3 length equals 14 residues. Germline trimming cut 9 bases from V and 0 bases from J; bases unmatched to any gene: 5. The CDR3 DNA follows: TGTGCCAGTGGGGTAGCGGGAGGCTCCTACGAGCAGTACTTC. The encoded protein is CASGVAGGSYEQYF.

CDR3 nucleotides: TGTGCCAGCAGTTTGCGGGCTATAGGCTACGAGCAGTACTTC. Translated: CASSLRAIGYEQYF. The chain employs TRBV6-5 and TRBJ2-7, with D perhaps TRBD2 (5 bases). This CDR3 contains 14 residues. The ends were cut back, 4 bases at V and 3 bases at J, with 13 bases in the middle. The germline gives CDR1 MNHEY, CDR2 SVGAGI.

The CDR3, as DNA: TGTGCCAGCAGCGGCCCCGGGACAGGGGGCGTCGGGTACGAGCAGTACTTC. Its protein product is CASSGPGTGGVGYEQYF. The chain links TRBV9 to TRBJ2-7; the match to TRBD1 covers 12 bases. Germline V lookup: CDR1 SGDLS, CDR2 YYNGEE. The CDR3 runs 17 residues. V trimming: 3 bases; J trimming: 4 bases; junction bases outside the gene matches: 11. The full variable domain, with the rest looked up from reference TRBV9 and TRBJ2-7, is DSGVTQTPKHLITATGQRVTLRCSPRSGDLSVYWYQQSLDQGLQFLIQYYNGEERAKGNILERFSAQQFPDLHSELNLSSLELGDSALYFCASSGPGTGGVGYEQYFGPGTRLTVT.

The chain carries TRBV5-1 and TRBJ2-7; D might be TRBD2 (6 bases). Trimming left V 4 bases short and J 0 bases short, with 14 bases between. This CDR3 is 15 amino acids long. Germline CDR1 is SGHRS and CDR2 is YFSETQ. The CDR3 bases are TGCGCCAGCAGCAGGAGGGGCGGCGACTCCTACGAGCAGTACTTC. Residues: CASSRRGGDSYEQYF.